The next 28 T cell receptor beta chains were all read from a single sample in a study of T cell changes during pregnancy in multiple sclerosis. Produced via immunoSEQ multiplex PCR; TCRdb's table is partial and in-frame only. The data show over 35,000 clones, around 89% seen once. The sequenced sample was CD4+ T cells from peripheral blood mononuclear cells, obtained in the second trimester of pregnancy. These receptors were collected from a female donor with multiple sclerosis, enrolled in a pregnancy study.

The chain is built from TRBV11-2 and TRBJ2-5, with 8 bases identical to TRBD1. Germline V gene lookup returns CDR1 SGHAT and CDR2 FQNNGV. The CDR3 runs 16 residues. The V and J ends lost 5 bases and 3 bases, in that order; junction bases with no gene match: 11. The CDR3 spells CASSPGGRVGEETQYF. The DNA of the CDR3 is TGTGCCAGCAGCCCAGGGGGCAGGGTCGGAGAAGAGACCCAGTACTTC.

The chain joins TRBV4-3 to TRBJ2-7, with D possibly matching TRBD1 (6 bases). The CDR3 consists of 14 residues. V shed 1 base and J shed 2 bases, with 9 bases lying between them. Germline V gene lookup returns CDR1 LGHNA and CDR2 YSLEER. The CDR3 region has the DNA TGCGCCAGCAGCCAAGCCGGGACAACCTACGAGCAGTACTTC. It is translated as CASSQAGTTYEQYF.

This chain uses TRBV6-4 with TRBJ1-2, with D maybe TRBD1 (5 bases). V dropped 2 bases and J dropped 5 bases, with 12 bases sitting between them. CDR3 length equals 14 residues. Germline assignment: CDR1 MRHNA and CDR2 SNTAGT. Here the CDR3 DNA reads TGTGCCAGCAGTGACGGGGCCTCCACTTATGGCTACACCTTC. Protein sequence: CASSDGASTYGYTF.

The chain uses TRBV6-1 and TRBJ2-5, with TRBD1 matching over 8 bases. CDR1 and CDR2 from the germline V gene are MNHNS and SASEGT. CDR3 size: 12 residues. The trim removed 7 bases at V and 7 bases at J, leaving 5 bases unmatched. The DNA for the CDR3 is TGTGCCAGCAAGACAGGGGCGGGGACCCAGTACTTC. It is translated as CASKTGAGTQYF.

The chain joins TRBV5-5 to TRBJ2-2, with a possible D match to TRBD1 (5 bases). Germline loops: CDR1 SGHKS, CDR2 YYEKEE (reference sequence). The CDR3 contains 14 residues. V gave up 1 base and J gave up 6 bases, with 10 bases separating them. CDR3 loop: CASSLKGISGELFF. The CDR3 DNA sequence: TGTGCCAGCAGCTTGAAGGGGATATCCGGGGAGCTGTTTTTT.

This clone was seen a single time. The rearrangement links TRBV7-2 to TRBJ2-7; 8 bases agree with TRBD2. Per germline, CDR1 SGHTA and CDR2 FQGNSA. Trimming removed 1 base from V and 0 bases from J; junction bases left unmatched: 2. The CDR3 contains 15 residues. The CDR3 bases are TGTGCCAGCAGCTTAGGGGCGGGAGGCTCCTACGAGCAGTACTTC. Its protein product is CASSLGAGGSYEQYF.

This chain connects TRBV6-5 to TRBJ2-3; 7 nucleotides match TRBD2. Trimming took 8 bases from V and 6 from J; bases not matched to a gene: 14. There are 15 residues in the CDR3. Germline V gene data show CDR1 as MNHEY and CDR2 as SVGAGI. The CDR3 loop is CASANTGLGGDTQYF. In DNA form, the CDR3 reads TGTGCCAGCGCTAACACGGGACTGGGAGGGGATACGCAGTATTTT.

The J gene is TRBJ1-5, the V gene TRBV5-3, with unresolved D. TRBV5-3 has ORF status, its function being uncertain. This CDR3 is 16 amino acids long. The ends were cut back, 4 bases at V and 0 bases at J, with 14 bases in the middle. The CDR3 sequence: CARSLPTQYSNQPQHF. CDR3 DNA: TGTGCCAGAAGCCTCCCGACACAATATAGCAATCAGCCCCAGCATTTT.

Here the CDR3 DNA reads TGTGCCAGCAGCCCTGGCGGCAGAACTAACTATGGCTACACCTTC. Translated: CASSPGGRTNYGYTF. The chain recombines TRBV5-4 with TRBJ1-2, with no clear D. Deletions cut 4 bases from V and 0 bases from J, with 13 bases between. This CDR3 comprises 15 residues. Germline-derived CDR1 and CDR2 are SGHNT and YYREEE (reference sequence). The variable domain in full, with the rest retrieved from reference TRBV5-4 and TRBJ1-2, is ETGVTQSPTHLIKTRGQQVTLRCSSQSGHNTVSWYQQALGQGPQFIFQYYREEENGRGNFPPRFSGLQFPNYSSELNVNALELDDSALYLCASSPGGRTNYGYTFGSGTRLTVV.

The chain has TRBV2 and TRBJ2-5; 8 bases map to TRBD1. The length of the CDR3 is 15 residues. V was pared by 8 bases and J by 4 bases, with 12 bases of the junction left unmatched. Looked up from germline, CDR1 is SNHLY and CDR2 is FYNNEI. CDR3 DNA sequence: TGTGCCAGCCCAACAGACAGGGGTCGGCGAGAGACCCAGTACTTC. This encodes CASPTDRGRRETQYF.

V and J are TRBV2 and TRBJ2-4, with 8 bases aligning to TRBD2. The junction had 14 bases not matched to a gene; V was cut back by 4 bases and J by 0 bases. CDR3 length: 19 amino acids. Germline assignment: CDR1 SNHLY and CDR2 FYNNEI. In DNA form, the CDR3 reads TGTGCCAGCAGTGTCGGGACTAGTTTAGTCTCATTAGCCAAAAACATTCAGTACTTC. Protein sequence: CASSVGTSLVSLAKNIQYF.

The chain couples TRBV7-9 to TRBJ2-1; the D gene is possibly TRBD1 (6 bases). V lost 1 base and J 0 bases, leaving 13 bases between the germline ends. Germline V CDR1 and CDR2: SEHNR, FQNEAQ (reference sequence). The CDR3 loop spans 17 amino acids. The DNA for the CDR3 is TGTGCCAGCAGCTTAGGATTGACAGGCAGCTCCTACAATGAGCAGTTCTTC. The encoded protein is CASSLGLTGSSYNEQFF.

This clone was counted a few times. The genes are TRBV5-4 and TRBJ2-3; 7 nucleotides agree with TRBD2. The CDR3 runs to 16 residues. V lost 4 bases, J lost 3 bases, and 11 bases stayed unmatched. The germline V gene has CDR1 SGHNT and CDR2 YYREEE (reference sequence). CDR3 bases: TGTGCCAGCAGCCCCCCGGGGCCCGGGGGGACAGATACGCAGTATTTT. Translated: CASSPPGPGGTDTQYF.

V gene TRBV2 combines with J gene TRBJ2-2, with 8 bases identical to TRBD1. V lost 7 bases, J lost 4 bases, and 5 bases stayed unmatched. The CDR3 sequence is 14 residues long. Germline V lookup: CDR1 SNHLY, CDR2 FYNNEI. DNA for the CDR3: TGTGCCAGCACCGGACAGGGCGTCACCGGGGAGCTGTTTTTT. This gives the protein CASTGQGVTGELFF.

In nucleotides, the CDR3 is TGTGCCAGCAGCAAACAGAGTAAACAAGCCTACGAGCAGTACTTC. Translating it yields CASSKQSKQAYEQYF. The chain couples TRBV7-2 to TRBJ2-7; no reliable D call. The V end lost 5 bases, the J end lost 2 bases, and 16 bases lay between the germline ends. The CDR3 has 15 amino acids. The V gene's germline CDR1 is SGHTA and CDR2 FQGNSA.

V is TRBV10-3 and J is TRBJ1-2; D may be TRBD1 (5 bases). Germline V gives CDR1 ENHRY, CDR2 SYGVKD. The CDR3 is 15 residues long. V was shortened by 6 bases and J by 1 base, with 15 bases between the two germline ends. This CDR3 is CAIRDTGGSNYGYTF. The DNA for the CDR3 is TGTGCCATCAGAGATACAGGCGGAAGTAACTATGGCTACACCTTC.

About this clone itself: One end of the junction varies from germline; a read error may be responsible. The chain uses TRBV6-6 and TRBJ2-5, with D unclear. Germline V gene sequence: CDR1 MNHNY, CDR2 SVGAGI (reference sequence). This CDR3 has 14 residues. The CDR3: CASRYSSNYETQYF. For the CDR3, the DNA is TGTGCCAGCAGATACTCCAGCAACTACGAGACCCAGTACTTC.

CDR3 nucleotide sequence: TGTGCCAGCAGTTACGGTACTAGCGGGGGTCGGGATACGCAGTATTTT. Amino acids: CASSYGTSGGRDTQYF. This chain joins TRBV6-5 and TRBJ2-3; TRBD2 agrees at 11 bases. The CDR3 contains 16 residues. Germline V gene lookup returns CDR1 MNHEY and CDR2 SVGAGI. After removal of 2 bases from V and 6 bases from J, the junction contained 7 bases not matched to a gene.

The CDR3 bases are TGCGCCAGCAGCTGGACCAGCGGGAGCCCTACCTACAATGAGCAGTTCTTC. Translated, it gives CASSWTSGSPTYNEQFF. The chain employs TRBV5-1 and TRBJ2-1; TRBD2 aligns across 8 bases. This CDR3 spans 17 amino acids. After removal of 3 bases from V and 2 bases from J, the junction contained 10 bases not matched to a gene. Germline V gene lookup returns CDR1 SGHRS and CDR2 YFSETQ.

The DNA for the CDR3 is TGTGCCAGCAGCTCCTTTAAGGGGGGGGAGACCCAGTACTTC. It specifies CASSSFKGGETQYF. The V gene is TRBV9, the J gene TRBJ2-5; D perhaps matches TRBD2 (7 bases). The CDR3 totals 14 residues. Germline V CDR1 and CDR2: SGDLS, YYNGEE. V was shortened by 4 bases and J by 5 bases, with 15 bases between the two germline ends.

This rearrangement joins TRBV7-2 to TRBJ1-1; no definite D call. The CDR3 extends over 12 amino acids. Trimming removed 8 bases at V and 1 base at J, with 8 bases between. Germline lookup yields CDR1 SGHTA and CDR2 FQGNSA. CDR3 sequence reads: CASLRANTEAFF. In DNA, the CDR3 is TGTGCCAGCCTGAGGGCGAACACTGAAGCTTTCTTT.

A remark on this clone: This CDR3 is missing its conserved last phenylalanine or tryptophan, likely due to a read error. The DNA is left out, because the CDR3 cannot be placed on it with certainty; the CDR3 is given as TCRdb lists it. The genes are TRBV2 and TRBJ2-7; the table assigns TRBD1, which was not confirmed against the DNA. Counting both end residues, the CDR3 totals 16 amino acids. Germline V CDR1 and CDR2: SNHLY, FYNNEI. CDR3 residues: CASSPTKGAGGSVLVY.

This sequence joins TRBV15 and TRBJ2-3; the match to TRBD2 covers 10 bases. The germline CDR1 and CDR2 sequences are LNHNV and YYDKDF (reference sequence). The CDR3 loop spans 20 amino acids. V shed 0 bases, J shed 5 bases, and the junction held 17 bases outside the gene matches. The CDR3 protein is CATSRDLAGTSASGRDTQYF. DNA for the CDR3: TGTGCCACCAGCAGAGATCTCGCTGGGACTAGCGCCTCGGGGCGAGATACGCAGTATTTT. Full variable domain (rest looked up from reference TRBV15 and TRBJ2-3): DAMVIQNPRYQVTQFGKPVTLSCSQTLNHNVMYWYQQKSSQAPKLLFHYYDKDFNNEADTPDNFQSRRPNTSFCFLDIRSPGLGDTAMYLCATSRDLAGTSASGRDTQYFGPGTRLTVL.

The V call is TRBV27, the J call TRBJ2-7; 9 bases align to TRBD2. CDR1 is MNHEY, CDR2 SMNVEV, per germline (reference sequence). The CDR3 runs to 15 residues. The V and J ends lost 7 bases and 3 bases, in that order; junction bases with no gene match: 10. CDR3 coding DNA: TGTGCCAGCACCAAGACTAGCGGAGCCCTCTACGAGCAGTACTTC. Translation: CASTKTSGALYEQYF.

The J gene is TRBJ2-6, the V gene TRBV9, with D tentatively TRBD1 (5 bases). The germline V gene has CDR1 SGDLS and CDR2 YYNGEE. Trimming removed 3 bases from V and 0 bases from J, with 19 bases in between. This CDR3 contains 19 residues. The chain's CDR3 is CASSGLDSKIRSGANVLTF. In nucleotides, the CDR3 is TGTGCCAGCAGCGGCTTAGACAGCAAGATCCGCTCTGGGGCCAACGTCCTGACTTTC.

This clone has only a few counts. The chain links TRBV9 to TRBJ2-2; 11 bases match TRBD2. V lost 2 bases to trimming and J lost 2 bases; unmatched junction nucleotides: 5. Germline values: CDR1 SGDLS, CDR2 YYNGEE. There are 17 residues in the CDR3. CDR3 nucleotide sequence: TGTGCCAGCAGCGTTAGACTAGCGGGACCTAACACCGGGGAGCTGTTTTTT. This codes for CASSVRLAGPNTGELFF.

This chain joins TRBV15 and TRBJ2-1; possible D gene TRBD2, 6 bases. Per germline, CDR1 LNHNV and CDR2 YYDKDF (reference sequence). V was cut by 5 bases and J by 0 bases, with 8 bases left in between. There are 14 residues in the CDR3. The CDR3 region has the DNA TGTGCCACCAGCCTGGACTACTCCTACAATGAGCAGTTCTTC. It is translated as CATSLDYSYNEQFF. Together with reference TRBV15 and TRBJ2-1, the CDR3 gives the full variable domain: DAMVIQNPRYQVTQFGKPVTLSCSQTLNHNVMYWYQQKSSQAPKLLFHYYDKDFNNEADTPDNFQSRRPNTSFCFLDIRSPGLGDTAMYLCATSLDYSYNEQFFGPGTRLTVL.

The chain combines TRBV7-2 with TRBJ2-3, with a possible D match to TRBD2 (5 bases). This CDR3 is built from 14 residues. Between the trimmed V and J ends, which lost 5 bases and 0 bases, there was a span of 9 bases. Germline V gene lookup returns CDR1 SGHTA and CDR2 FQGNSA. This CDR3 reads CASSQRTSTDTQYF. CDR3 coding DNA: TGTGCCAGCAGCCAAAGGACTAGCACAGATACGCAGTATTTT.